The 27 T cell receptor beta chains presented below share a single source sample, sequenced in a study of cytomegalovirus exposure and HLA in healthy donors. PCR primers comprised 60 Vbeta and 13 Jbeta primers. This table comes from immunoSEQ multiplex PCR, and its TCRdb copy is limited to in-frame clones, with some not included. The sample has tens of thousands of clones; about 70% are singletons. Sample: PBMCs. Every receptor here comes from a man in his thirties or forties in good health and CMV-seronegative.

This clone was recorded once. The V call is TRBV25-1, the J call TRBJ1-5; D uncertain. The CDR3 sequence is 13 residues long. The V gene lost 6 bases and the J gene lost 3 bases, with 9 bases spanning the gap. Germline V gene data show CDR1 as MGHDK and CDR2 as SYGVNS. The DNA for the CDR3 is TGTGCCAGCAGGGGCACAAACAATCAGCCCCAGCATTTT. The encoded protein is CASRGTNNQPQHF.

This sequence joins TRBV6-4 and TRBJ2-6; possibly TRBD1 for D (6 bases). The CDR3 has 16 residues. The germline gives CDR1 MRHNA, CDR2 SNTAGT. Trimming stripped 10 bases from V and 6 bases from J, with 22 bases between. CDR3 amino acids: CATGENSGEPANVLTF. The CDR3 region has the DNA TGTGCCACCGGAGAAAACTCAGGGGAGCCGGCCAACGTCCTGACTTTC.

CDR3 residues: CASAGAAYEQYF. The CDR3 coding sequence is TGTGCCAGCGCAGGGGCCGCCTACGAGCAGTACTTC. V usage is TRBV6-1 and J usage is TRBJ2-7; perhaps TRBD1 as D (6 bases). V was pared by 8 bases and J by 2 bases, with 10 bases between. The CDR3 is 12 amino acids. CDR1 is MNHNS, CDR2 SASEGT, per germline.

The CDR3 sequence is CASSPRALKETQYF. In nucleotides, the CDR3 is TGTGCCAGCTCACCACGGGCACTCAAAGAGACCCAGTACTTC. The chain uses TRBV18 and TRBJ2-5; D remains unclear. The CDR3 has 14 amino acids. The V and J ends lost 1 base and 3 bases respectively, with 9 bases between them. Germline V gene sequence: CDR1 KGHSH, CDR2 LQKENI. The variable domain in full, with the rest retrieved from reference TRBV18 and TRBJ2-5, is NAGVMQNPRHLVRRRGQEARLRCSPMKGHSHVYWYRQLPEEGLKFMVYLQKENIIDESGMPKERFSAEFPKEGPSILRIQQVVRGDSAAYFCASSPRALKETQYFGPGTRLLVL.

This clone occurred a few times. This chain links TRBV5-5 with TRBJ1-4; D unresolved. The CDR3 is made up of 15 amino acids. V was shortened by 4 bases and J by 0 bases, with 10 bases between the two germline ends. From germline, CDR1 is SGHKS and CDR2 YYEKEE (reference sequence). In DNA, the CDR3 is TGTGCCAGCAGCCCCCCTGGAGCAACTAATGAAAAACTGTTTTTT. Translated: CASSPPGATNEKLFF.

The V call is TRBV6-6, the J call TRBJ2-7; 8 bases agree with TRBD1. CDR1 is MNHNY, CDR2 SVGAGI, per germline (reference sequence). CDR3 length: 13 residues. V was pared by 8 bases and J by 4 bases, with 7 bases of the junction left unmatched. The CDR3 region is CASFDRGGYEQYF. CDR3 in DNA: TGTGCCAGCTTCGACAGGGGAGGTTACGAGCAGTACTTC.

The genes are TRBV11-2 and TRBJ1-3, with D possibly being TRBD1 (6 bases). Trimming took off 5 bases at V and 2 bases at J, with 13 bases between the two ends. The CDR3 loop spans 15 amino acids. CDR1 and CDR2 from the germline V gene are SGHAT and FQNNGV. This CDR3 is CASSTTTGPGNTIYF. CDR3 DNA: TGTGCCAGCAGCACCACGACAGGTCCTGGAAACACCATATATTTT.

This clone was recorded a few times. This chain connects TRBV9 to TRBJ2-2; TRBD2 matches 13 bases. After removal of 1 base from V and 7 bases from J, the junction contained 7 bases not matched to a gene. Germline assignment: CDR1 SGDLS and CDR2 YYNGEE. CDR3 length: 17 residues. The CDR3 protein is CASSVLGTSGKGGELFF. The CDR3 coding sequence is TGTGCCAGCAGCGTATTGGGGACTAGCGGGAAAGGCGGGGAGCTGTTTTTT.

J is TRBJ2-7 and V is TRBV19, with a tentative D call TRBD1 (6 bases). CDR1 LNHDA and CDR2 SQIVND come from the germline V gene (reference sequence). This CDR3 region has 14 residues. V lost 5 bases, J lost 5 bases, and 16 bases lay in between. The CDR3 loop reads CASSERTGTDEQYF. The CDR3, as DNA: TGTGCCAGTAGTGAGAGAACAGGGACCGACGAGCAGTACTTC.

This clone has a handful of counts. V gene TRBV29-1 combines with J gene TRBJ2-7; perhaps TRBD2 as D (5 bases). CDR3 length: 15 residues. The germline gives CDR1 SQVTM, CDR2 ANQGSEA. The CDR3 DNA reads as TGCACCGCTGATTCAGACTACAACCTTTCCTACGAGCAGTACTTC. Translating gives CTADSDYNLSYEQYF.

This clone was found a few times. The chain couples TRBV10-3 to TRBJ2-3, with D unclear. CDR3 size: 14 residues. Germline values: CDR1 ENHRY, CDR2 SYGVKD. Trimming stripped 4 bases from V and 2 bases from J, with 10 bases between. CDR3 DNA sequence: TGTGCCATCAGTGGGCAGGAAAACACAGATACGCAGTATTTT. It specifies CAISGQENTDTQYF.

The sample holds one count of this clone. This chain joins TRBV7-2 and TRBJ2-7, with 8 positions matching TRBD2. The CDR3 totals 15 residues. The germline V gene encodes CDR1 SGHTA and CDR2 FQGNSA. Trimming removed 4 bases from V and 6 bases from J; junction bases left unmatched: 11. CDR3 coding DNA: TGTGCCAGCAGCTCCTTTGCGGGAGGCGGTCTCGAGCAGTACTTC. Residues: CASSSFAGGGLEQYF.

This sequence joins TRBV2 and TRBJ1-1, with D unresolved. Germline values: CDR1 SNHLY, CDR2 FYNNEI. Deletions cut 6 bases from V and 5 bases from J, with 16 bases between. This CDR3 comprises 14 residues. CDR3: CASSYIQERTEAFF. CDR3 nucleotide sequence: TGTGCCAGCAGCTACATCCAGGAACGGACTGAAGCTTTCTTT.

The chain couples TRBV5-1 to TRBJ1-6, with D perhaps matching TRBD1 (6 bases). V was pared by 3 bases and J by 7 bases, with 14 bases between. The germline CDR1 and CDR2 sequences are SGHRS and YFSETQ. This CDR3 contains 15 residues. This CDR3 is CASSSTRGGNSPLHF. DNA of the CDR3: TGCGCCAGCAGCTCCACCAGGGGTGGGAATTCACCCCTCCACTTT.

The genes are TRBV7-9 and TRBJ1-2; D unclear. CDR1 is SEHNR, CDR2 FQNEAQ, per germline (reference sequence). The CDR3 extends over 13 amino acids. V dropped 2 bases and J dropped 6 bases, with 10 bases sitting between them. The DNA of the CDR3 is TGTGCCAGCAGCTTACCTTTCTCTGATGGCTACACCTTC. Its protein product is CASSLPFSDGYTF.

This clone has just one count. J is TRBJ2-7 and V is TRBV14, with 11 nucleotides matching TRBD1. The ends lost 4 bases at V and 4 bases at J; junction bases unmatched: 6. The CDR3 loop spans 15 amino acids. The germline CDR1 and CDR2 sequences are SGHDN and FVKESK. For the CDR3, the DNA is TGTGCCAGCAGCCCGTTGGACAGGGGGCAGTACGAGCAGTACTTC. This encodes CASSPLDRGQYEQYF.

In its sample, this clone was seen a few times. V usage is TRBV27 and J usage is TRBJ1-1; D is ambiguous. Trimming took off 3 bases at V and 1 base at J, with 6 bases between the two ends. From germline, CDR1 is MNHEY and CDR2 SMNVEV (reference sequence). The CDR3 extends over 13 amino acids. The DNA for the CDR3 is TGTGCCAGCAGTTTTCGGAGGAACACTGAAGCTTTCTTT. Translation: CASSFRRNTEAFF.

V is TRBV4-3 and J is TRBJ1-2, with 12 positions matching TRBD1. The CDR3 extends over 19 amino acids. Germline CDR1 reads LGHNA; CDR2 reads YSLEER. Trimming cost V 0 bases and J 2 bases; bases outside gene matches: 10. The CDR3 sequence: CASSQDYGTGGGLNYGYTF. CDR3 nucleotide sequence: TGCGCCAGCAGCCAAGATTATGGGACAGGGGGCGGCTTAAACTATGGCTACACCTTC.

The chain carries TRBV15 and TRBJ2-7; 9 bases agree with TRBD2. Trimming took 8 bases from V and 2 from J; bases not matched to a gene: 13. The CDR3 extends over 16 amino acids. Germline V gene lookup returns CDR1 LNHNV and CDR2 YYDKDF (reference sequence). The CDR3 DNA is TGTGCCACCGCGCTAGAGGGCGGGAGGGCCGCCTACGAGCAGTACTTC. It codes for CATALEGGRAAYEQYF.

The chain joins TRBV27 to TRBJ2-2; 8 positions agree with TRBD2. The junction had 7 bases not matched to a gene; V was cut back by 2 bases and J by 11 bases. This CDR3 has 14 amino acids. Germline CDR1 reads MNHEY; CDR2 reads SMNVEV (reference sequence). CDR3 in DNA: TGTGCCAGCAGTTTAGCGTTAGCGGGACCTGAGCTGTTTTTT. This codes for CASSLALAGPELFF.

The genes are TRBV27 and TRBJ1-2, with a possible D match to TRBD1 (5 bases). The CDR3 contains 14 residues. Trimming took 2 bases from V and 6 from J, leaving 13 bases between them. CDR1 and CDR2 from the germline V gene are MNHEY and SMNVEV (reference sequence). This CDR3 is CASSLGTGYDGYTF. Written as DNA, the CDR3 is TGTGCCAGCAGTTTAGGAACAGGATACGATGGCTACACCTTC.

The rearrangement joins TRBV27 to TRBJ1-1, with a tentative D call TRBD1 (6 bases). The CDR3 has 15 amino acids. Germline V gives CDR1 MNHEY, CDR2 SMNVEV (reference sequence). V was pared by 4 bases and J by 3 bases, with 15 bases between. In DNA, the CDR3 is TGTGCCAGCAGTTCCTCGGGGGGGCTGGACACTGAAGCTTTCTTT. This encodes CASSSSGGLDTEAFF.

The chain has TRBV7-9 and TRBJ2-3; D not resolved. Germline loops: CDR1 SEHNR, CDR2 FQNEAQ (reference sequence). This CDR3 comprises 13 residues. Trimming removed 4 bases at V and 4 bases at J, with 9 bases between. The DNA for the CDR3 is TGTGCCAGCAGCTCCCAGGAAGCAGATACGCAGTATTTT. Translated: CASSSQEADTQYF.

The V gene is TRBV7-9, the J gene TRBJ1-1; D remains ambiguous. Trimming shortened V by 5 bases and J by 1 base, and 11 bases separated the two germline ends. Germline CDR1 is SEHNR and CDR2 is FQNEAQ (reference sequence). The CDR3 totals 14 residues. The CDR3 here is CASSPLAGNTEAFF. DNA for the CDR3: TGTGCCAGCAGCCCCCTTGCGGGGAACACTGAAGCTTTCTTT. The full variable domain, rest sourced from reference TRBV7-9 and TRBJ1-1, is DTGVSQNPRHKITKRGQNVTFRCDPISEHNRLYWYRQTLGQGPEFLTYFQNEAQLEKSRLLSDRFSAERPKGSFSTLEIQRTEQGDSAMYLCASSPLAGNTEAFFGQGTRLTVV.

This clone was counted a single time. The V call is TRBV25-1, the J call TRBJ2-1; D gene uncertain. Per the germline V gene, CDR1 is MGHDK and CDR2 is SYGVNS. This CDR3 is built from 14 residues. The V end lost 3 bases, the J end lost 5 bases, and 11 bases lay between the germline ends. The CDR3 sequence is CASSEGSRNNEQFF. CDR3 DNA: TGTGCCAGCAGTGAGGGCAGCCGAAACAATGAGCAGTTCTTC.

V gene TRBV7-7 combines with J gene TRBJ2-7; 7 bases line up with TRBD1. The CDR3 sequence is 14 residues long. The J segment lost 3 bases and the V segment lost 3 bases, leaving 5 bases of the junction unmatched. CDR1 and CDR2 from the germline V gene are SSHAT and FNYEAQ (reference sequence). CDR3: CASSFDGQDYEQYF. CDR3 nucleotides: TGTGCCAGCAGCTTCGACGGACAGGACTACGAGCAGTACTTC.

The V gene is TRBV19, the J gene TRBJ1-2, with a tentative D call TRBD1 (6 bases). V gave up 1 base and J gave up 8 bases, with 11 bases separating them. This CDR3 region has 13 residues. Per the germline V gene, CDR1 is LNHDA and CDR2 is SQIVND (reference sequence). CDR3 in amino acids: CASSIGDRSGYTF. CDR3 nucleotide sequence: TGTGCCAGTAGTATAGGTGACAGGAGCGGCTACACCTTC.